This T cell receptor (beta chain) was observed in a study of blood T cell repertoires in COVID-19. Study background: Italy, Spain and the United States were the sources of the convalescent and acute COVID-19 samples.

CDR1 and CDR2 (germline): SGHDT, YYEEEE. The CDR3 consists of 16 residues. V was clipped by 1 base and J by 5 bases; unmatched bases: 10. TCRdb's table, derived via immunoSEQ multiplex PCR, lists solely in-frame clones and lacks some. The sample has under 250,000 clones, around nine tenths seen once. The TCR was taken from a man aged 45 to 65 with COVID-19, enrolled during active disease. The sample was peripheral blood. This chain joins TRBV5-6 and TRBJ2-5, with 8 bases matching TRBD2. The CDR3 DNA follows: TGTGCCAGCAGCTTGTCCCCGGGGGGGGCAGGGGAGACCCAGTACTTC. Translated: CASSLSPGGAGETQYF.